This section outlines one T cell receptor (beta chain) sequence together with its context. Original methodology: For nucleated cells, counts were estimated from reference gene primer amplification. TCRdb keeps only in-frame clones here, not all; method: immunoSEQ multiplex PCR. Clone size and the V and J calls come from that table; the DNA yielded D and trimming. This table holds 100,000 to 150,000 clones, around 89% found once. This sample stems from a study of blood T cell repertoires in COVID-19. Whole-study context: Italy, Spain and the United States were the sources of the convalescent and acute COVID-19 samples. Sources were T cells, B-cell-depleted T cells, or PBMCs; the material itself was cDNA or gDNA.

Germline V gene sequence: CDR1 SGHNT, CDR2 YYREEE (reference sequence). V lost 2 bases and J lost 2, with 13 bases in between. This CDR3 comprises 16 residues. The specimen was peripheral blood. The chain has TRBV5-4 and TRBJ2-2; a weak D match, TRBD1 (6 bases). The TCR comes from a man aged 45-60 years with active or convalescent COVID-19. CDR3 amino acids: CASSFPPRGNTGELFF. The CDR3 DNA reads as TGTGCCAGCAGCTTTCCACCCAGGGGTAACACCGGGGAGCTGTTTTTT.